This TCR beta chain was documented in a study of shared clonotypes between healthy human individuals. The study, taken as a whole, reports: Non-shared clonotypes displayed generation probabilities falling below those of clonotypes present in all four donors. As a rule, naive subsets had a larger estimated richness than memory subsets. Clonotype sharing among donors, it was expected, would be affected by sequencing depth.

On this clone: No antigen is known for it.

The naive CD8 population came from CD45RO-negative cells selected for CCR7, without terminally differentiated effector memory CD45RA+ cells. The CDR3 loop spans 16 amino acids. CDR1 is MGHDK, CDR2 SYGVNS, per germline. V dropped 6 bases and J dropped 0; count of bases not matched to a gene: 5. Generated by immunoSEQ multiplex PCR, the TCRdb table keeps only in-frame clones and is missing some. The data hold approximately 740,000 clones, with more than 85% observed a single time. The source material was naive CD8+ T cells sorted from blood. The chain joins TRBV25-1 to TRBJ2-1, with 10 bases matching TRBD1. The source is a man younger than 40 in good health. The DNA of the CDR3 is TGTGCCAGCAGCCCGGGACAGGGGAGCTCCTACAATGAGCAGTTCTTC. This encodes CASSPGQGSSYNEQFF.